Listed here is a single T cell receptor beta chain. Sequencing was performed with immunoSEQ multiplex PCR; in TCRdb, only in-frame clones are kept and a portion is missing. The sample yields roughly 90,000 clones, 85% to 90% seen once. V shed 5 bases and J shed 2 bases, with 22 bases lying between them. CDR3 size: 17 residues. Per the germline V gene, CDR1 is SGHTA and CDR2 is FQGNSA. The sample comes from a study of blood T cell repertoires in COVID-19. Whole-study context: Samples of COVID-19 (acute and convalescent) were obtained from the United States, Italy and Spain.

The sequence derives from a human donor in a cohort sampled during active COVID-19. The rearrangement uses TRBV7-2 and TRBJ2-7, with D possibly TRBD1 on 8 matching bases. The sequencing input was peripheral blood. The CDR3 sequence is CASSLQSGDRPTYEQYF. In DNA, the CDR3 is TGTGCCAGCAGCCTACAAAGCGGGGACAGGCCTACCTACGAGCAGTACTTC.